These T cell receptor beta chains were read from a single sample in a study of cytomegalovirus exposure and HLA in healthy donors. TCRdb keeps only in-frame clones here, not all; method: immunoSEQ multiplex PCR. Here the sample spans 130,000 to 150,000 clones, about 74% being singletons. The sample taken for sequencing was PBMCs. The source of these receptors is a woman in her 40s in good health and CMV-seronegative. CDR3s include the opening cysteine and the closing phenylalanine or tryptophan. D genes are given only for firm matches. The size entry is marked missing in some rows and otherwise reads once, few, many or a size class.

v_gene,d_gene,abundance,j_gene,CDR3aa,CDR3nt
TRBV7-9,-,once,TRBJ2-7,CASSLAWGAYEQYF,TGTGCCAGCAGCTTAGCGTGGGGGGCCTACGAGCAGTACTTC
TRBV2,TRBD1,-,TRBJ1-4,CASSAGGRNEKLFF,TGTGCCAGCAGTGCAGGGGGCCGCAATGAAAAACTGTTTTTT
TRBV10-3,-,few,TRBJ1-4,CAISESGLSNEKLFF,TGTGCCATCAGTGAGTCGGGACTTTCTAATGAAAAACTGTTTTTT
TRBV6-5,-,-,TRBJ1-2,CASSYSIGLDGYTF,TGTGCCAGCAGTTACTCGATTGGGCTGGATGGCTACACCTTC
TRBV6-1,-,-,TRBJ1-2,CATTPGLNYGYTF,TGTGCCACCACACCAGGGTTGAACTATGGCTACACCTTC
TRBV6-5,-,-,TRBJ2-5,CASSYGRLGGTQYF,TGTGCCAGCAGTTACGGACGTCTAGGGGGGACCCAGTACTTC
TRBV18,-,-,TRBJ2-1,CASSPPERDEQFF,TGTGCCAGCTCACCACCGGAGCGGGATGAGCAGTTCTTC
TRBV5-1,TRBD2,-,TRBJ2-3,CASSTGTSESTDTQYF,TGCGCCAGCAGCACCGGGACTAGCGAGAGCACAGATACGCAGTATTTT
TRBV12-5,-,-,TRBJ2-5,CASGRSPTETQYF,TGTGCTAGTGGACGGAGTCCCACAGAGACCCAGTACTTC
TRBV21-1,-,-,TRBJ1-5,CANRGQDLNQPQHF,TGTGCCAATCGAGGACAGGACCTCAATCAGCCCCAGCATTTT
TRBV4-2,TRBD2,-,TRBJ2-1,CASSQDGSGSSYNEQFF,TGTGCCAGCAGCCAAGACGGGAGCGGGAGCTCCTACAATGAGCAGTTCTTC
TRBV30,-,-,TRBJ2-2,CAWRGGELFF,TGTGCCTGGCGGGGGGGGGAGCTGTTTTTT
TRBV5-1,-,-,TRBJ1-1,CASSLTPQGADTEAFF,TGCGCCAGCAGCTTAACCCCCCAAGGGGCCGACACTGAAGCTTTCTTT
TRBV4-2,-,-,TRBJ1-1,CASSRGGRNTEAFF,TGTGCCAGCAGCCGGGGGGGGAGGAACACTGAAGCTTTCTTT
TRBV21-1,-,once,TRBJ1-5,CASSTITAGLSDPLYSNQPQHF,TGTGCCAGCAGCACCATCACCGCGGGACTTTCCGACCCCCTATATAGCAATCAGCCCCAGCATTTT
TRBV6-5,-,-,TRBJ1-4,CASSPGLATNEKLFF,TGTGCCAGCAGCCCGGGACTTGCAACTAATGAAAAACTGTTTTTT
TRBV2,-,-,TRBJ2-1,CATDQGPSYNEQFF,TGTGCCACCGATCAGGGTCCATCCTACAATGAGCAGTTCTTC
TRBV6-4,-,-,TRBJ1-5,CASTPQGSVQPQHF,TGTGCCAGCACCCCCCAGGGTTCTGTGCAGCCCCAGCATTTT
TRBV29-1,-,-,TRBJ2-7,CSVGGGVDYEQYF,TGCAGCGTAGGGGGGGGTGTGGACTACGAGCAGTACTTC
TRBV10-3,TRBD1,-,TRBJ1-1,CAIRETGEAFF,TGTGCCATCAGGGAGACAGGGGAAGCTTTCTTT
TRBV7-9,-,-,TRBJ2-3,CASSYPLGEGTDTQYF,TGTGCCAGCAGCTACCCCCTCGGGGAAGGGACAGATACGCAGTATTTT
TRBV28,TRBD1,-,TRBJ2-7,CASSRRGQGVYEQYF,TGTGCCAGCAGCCGCCGCGGACAGGGGGTCTACGAGCAGTACTTC
TRBV7-9,-,-,TRBJ2-1,CASSLSRGAGDEQFF,TGTGCCAGCAGCTTAAGCCGGGGGGCAGGAGATGAGCAGTTCTTC
TRBV27,-,-,TRBJ2-7,CASSKGAYEQYF,TGTGCCAGCAGTAAGGGGGCCTACGAGCAGTACTTC
TRBV5-1,-,few,TRBJ1-1,CASSLGPSNTEAFF,TGCGCCAGCAGCTTGGGTCCGAGTAACACTGAAGCTTTCTTT
TRBV28,TRBD1,-,TRBJ2-7,CTSNPTGGYYEQYF,TGTACCAGCAACCCGACAGGGGGCTACTACGAGCAGTACTTC
TRBV5-3,TRBD1,-,TRBJ2-5,CAREGAAFQETQYF,TGTGCCAGAGAGGGGGCGGCTTTCCAAGAGACCCAGTACTTC
TRBV10-3,TRBD1,-,TRBJ2-6,CAITKEQGAAGANVLTF,TGTGCCATCACCAAAGAGCAGGGGGCTGCTGGGGCCAACGTCCTGACTTTC
TRBV5-1,TRBD2,-,TRBJ2-1,CASSLVAGAAYNEQFF,TGCGCCAGCAGCTTGGTGGCGGGAGCAGCCTACAATGAGCAGTTCTTC
TRBV5-1,-,-,TRBJ1-1,CASSSSGLDTEAFF,TGCGCCAGCAGCTCCTCCGGGTTGGACACTGAAGCTTTCTTT
TRBV7-2,-,few,TRBJ1-1,CASSSEKGVEAFF,TGTGCCAGCAGCTCGGAAAAGGGGGTTGAAGCTTTCTTT
TRBV5-5,-,few,TRBJ2-3,CASSLGPSTDTQYF,TGTGCCAGCAGCTTGGGTCCTAGCACAGATACGCAGTATTTT
TRBV5-1,TRBD1,once,TRBJ1-4,CASSPGQPREKLFF,TGCGCCAGCAGCCCGGGACAGCCTCGGGAAAAACTGTTTTTT
TRBV19,-,-,TRBJ1-5,CASSMQISNQPQHF,TGTGCCAGTAGTATGCAGATTAGCAATCAGCCCCAGCATTTT
TRBV7-9,-,-,TRBJ2-7,CASSLGEHYEQYF,TGTGCCAGCAGCTTAGGTGAGCACTACGAGCAGTACTTC
TRBV9,TRBD1,-,TRBJ1-1,CASSVGDSGAIFNTEAFF,TGTGCCAGCAGCGTAGGGGACAGCGGAGCTATTTTCAACACTGAAGCTTTCTTT
TRBV7-9,TRBD1,once,TRBJ1-1,CASSLQTGGEAFF,TGTGCCAGCAGCCTTCAAACAGGGGGCGAAGCTTTCTTT
TRBV11-2,-,few,TRBJ2-3,CASRGGGTDTQYF,TGTGCCAGCCGGGGTGGAGGCACAGATACGCAGTATTTT
TRBV30,TRBD2,-,TRBJ2-7,CAWDAGDRGYEQYF,TGTGCCTGGGACGCGGGGGACCGCGGGTACGAGCAGTACTTC
TRBV19,-,few,TRBJ1-5,CASSIAVNQPQHF,TGTGCCAGTAGTATCGCGGTTAATCAGCCCCAGCATTTT
TRBV4-1,TRBD1,-,TRBJ2-7,CASSPRDRGPGSYEQYF,TGCGCCAGCAGCCCCCGGGACAGGGGCCCCGGCTCCTACGAGCAGTACTTC
TRBV4-1,-,-,TRBJ1-5,CASSQHPLSGKVQPQHF,TGCGCCAGCAGCCAACACCCTCTTTCGGGGAAGGTTCAGCCCCAGCATTTT
TRBV28,-,-,TRBJ1-2,CASSLSQSYGYTF,TGTGCCAGCAGTTTGAGCCAAAGCTATGGCTACACCTTC
TRBV28,-,-,TRBJ1-2,CASSLGGGLNYGYTF,TGTGCCAGCAGTTTAGGTGGGGGCCTTAACTATGGCTACACCTTC
TRBV6-5,TRBD2,-,TRBJ2-7,CASSYPGTSGRYEQYF,TGTGCCAGCAGTTACCCAGGGACTAGCGGGAGATACGAGCAGTACTTC
TRBV2,-,-,TRBJ1-5,CASIAGLDQPQHF,TGTGCCAGCATTGCAGGGCTTGATCAGCCCCAGCATTTT
TRBV4-2,-,-,TRBJ1-2,CASSQLGPSGVYGYTF,TGTGCCAGCAGCCAACTAGGGCCGTCGGGGGTCTATGGCTACACCTTC
TRBV5-4,-,-,TRBJ2-3,CASSPPLAGDTQYF,TGTGCCAGCAGCCCACCACTAGCTGGAGATACGCAGTATTTT